The clone carrying this T cell receptor (beta chain) was seen a few times. The record originates from a study of circulating tumor DNA in untreated peripheral T-cell lymphoma. The repertoire was sequenced with immunoSEQ multiplex PCR; TCRdb's copy has only in-frame clones and lacks some. Of 8,800 or so clones in the sample, around four fifths were seen once. CDR1 and CDR2 (germline): LGHNT, FRNRAP. The CDR3 totals 12 residues. Between the trimmed V and J ends, which lost 7 bases and 8 bases, there was a span of 11 bases. The sequence was obtained from a human donor with peripheral T-cell lymphoma. The chain links TRBV12-5 to TRBJ1-4; D is possibly TRBD1 (5 bases). Material for sequencing was tumor tissue. The CDR3, as DNA: TGTGCTAGTGCCCCTGGGGGAGAAAAACTGTTTTTT. Its protein is CASAPGGEKLFF.